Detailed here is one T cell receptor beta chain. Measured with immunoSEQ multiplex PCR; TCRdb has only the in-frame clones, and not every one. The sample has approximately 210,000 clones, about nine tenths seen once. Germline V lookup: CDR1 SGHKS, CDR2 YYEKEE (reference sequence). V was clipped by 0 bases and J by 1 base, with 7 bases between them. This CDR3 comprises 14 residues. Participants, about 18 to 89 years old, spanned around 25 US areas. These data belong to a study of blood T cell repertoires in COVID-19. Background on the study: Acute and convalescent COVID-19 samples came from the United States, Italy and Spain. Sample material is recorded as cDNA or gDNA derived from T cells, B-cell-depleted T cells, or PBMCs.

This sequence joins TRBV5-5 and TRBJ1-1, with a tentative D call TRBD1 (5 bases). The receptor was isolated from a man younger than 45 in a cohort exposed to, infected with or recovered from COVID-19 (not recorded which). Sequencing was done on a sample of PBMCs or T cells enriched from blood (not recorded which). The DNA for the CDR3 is TGTGCCAGCAGCTTGGGACAGACGAACACTGAAGCTTTCTTT. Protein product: CASSLGQTNTEAFF.